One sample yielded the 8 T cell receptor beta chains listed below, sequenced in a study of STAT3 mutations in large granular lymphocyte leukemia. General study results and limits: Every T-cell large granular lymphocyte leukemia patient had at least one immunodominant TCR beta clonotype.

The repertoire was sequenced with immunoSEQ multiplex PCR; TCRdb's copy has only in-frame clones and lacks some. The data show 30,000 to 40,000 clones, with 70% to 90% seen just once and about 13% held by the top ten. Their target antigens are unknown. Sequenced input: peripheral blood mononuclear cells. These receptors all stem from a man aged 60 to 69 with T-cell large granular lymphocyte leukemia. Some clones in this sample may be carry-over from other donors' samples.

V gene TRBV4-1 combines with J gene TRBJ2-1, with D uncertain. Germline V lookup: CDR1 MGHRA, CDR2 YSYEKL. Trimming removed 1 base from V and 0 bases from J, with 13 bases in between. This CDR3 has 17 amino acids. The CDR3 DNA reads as TGCGCCAGCAGCCAAGGGTATTTCTTTAGCTCCTACAATGAGCAGTTCTTC. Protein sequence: CASSQGYFFSSYNEQFF.

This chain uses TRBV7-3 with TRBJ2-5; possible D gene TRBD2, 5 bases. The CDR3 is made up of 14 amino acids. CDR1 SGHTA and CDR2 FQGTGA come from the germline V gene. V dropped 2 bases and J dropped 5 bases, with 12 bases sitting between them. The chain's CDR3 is CASSLLGSRETQYF. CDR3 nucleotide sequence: TGTGCCAGCAGCTTATTGGGGAGCCGGGAGACCCAGTACTTC.

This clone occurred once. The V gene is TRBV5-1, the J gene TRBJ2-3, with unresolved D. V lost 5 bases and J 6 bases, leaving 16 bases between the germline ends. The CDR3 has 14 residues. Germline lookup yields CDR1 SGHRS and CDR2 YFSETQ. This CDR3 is CASRTQMGMDTQYF. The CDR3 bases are TGCGCCAGCAGGACCCAGATGGGGATGGATACGCAGTATTTT.

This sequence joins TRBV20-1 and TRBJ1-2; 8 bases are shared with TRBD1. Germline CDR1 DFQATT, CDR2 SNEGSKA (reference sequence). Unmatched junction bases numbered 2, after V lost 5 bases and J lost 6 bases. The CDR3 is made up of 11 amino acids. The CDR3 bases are TGCAGTGCTTGGACAGGGAATGGCTACACCTTC. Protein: CSAWTGNGYTF.

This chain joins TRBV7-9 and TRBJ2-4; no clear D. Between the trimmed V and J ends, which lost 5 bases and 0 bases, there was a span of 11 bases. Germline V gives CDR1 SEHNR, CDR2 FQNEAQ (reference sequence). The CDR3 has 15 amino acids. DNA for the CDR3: TGTGCCAGCAGCCCTTATGCCGAAGCCAAAAACATTCAGTACTTC. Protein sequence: CASSPYAEAKNIQYF.

DNA for the CDR3: TGCAGCGTGGGCGGGAGTCGGATTTTCAATGAGCAGTTCTTC. It codes for CSVGGSRIFNEQFF. The genes are TRBV29-1 and TRBJ2-1; TRBD2 matches at 7 bases. Germline V gives CDR1 SQVTM, CDR2 ANQGSEA. V lost 6 bases to trimming and J lost 6 bases; unmatched junction nucleotides: 11. The CDR3 loop spans 14 amino acids.

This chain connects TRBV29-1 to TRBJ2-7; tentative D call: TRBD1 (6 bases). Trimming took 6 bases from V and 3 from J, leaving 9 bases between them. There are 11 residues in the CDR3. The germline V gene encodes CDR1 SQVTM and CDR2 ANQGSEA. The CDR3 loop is CSVVTGYEQYF. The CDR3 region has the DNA TGCAGCGTGGTGACAGGCTACGAGCAGTACTTC.

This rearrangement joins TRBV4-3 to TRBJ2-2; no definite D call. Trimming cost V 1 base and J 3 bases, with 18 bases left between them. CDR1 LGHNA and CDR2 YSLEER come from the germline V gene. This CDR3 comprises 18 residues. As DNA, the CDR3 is TGCGCCAGCAGCCAAGTTCCCCGGAATATTTTCGACACCGGGGAGCTGTTTTTT. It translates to CASSQVPRNIFDTGELFF.